Listed here is a single T cell receptor beta chain. CDR1 and CDR2 (germline): SGHVS, FQNEAQ. The CDR3 has 14 amino acids. Trimming took off 4 bases at V and 4 bases at J, with 13 bases between the two ends. The data originate from a study of T cell changes during pregnancy in multiple sclerosis. Profiling relied on immunoSEQ multiplex PCR, and the TCRdb table lists in-frame clones only, not all of them. Of tens of thousands of clones listed, 88% are singletons. The sample consisted of CD4+ T cells from peripheral blood mononuclear cells, taken in the third trimester of pregnancy. The rearrangement uses TRBV7-8 and TRBJ2-5; perhaps TRBD1 as D (5 bases). The receptor comes from a female donor with multiple sclerosis, enrolled in a pregnancy study. DNA for the CDR3: TGTGCCAGCAGCTCAACAGGTCCCCCAGAGACCCAGTACTTC. This translates into CASSSTGPPETQYF.